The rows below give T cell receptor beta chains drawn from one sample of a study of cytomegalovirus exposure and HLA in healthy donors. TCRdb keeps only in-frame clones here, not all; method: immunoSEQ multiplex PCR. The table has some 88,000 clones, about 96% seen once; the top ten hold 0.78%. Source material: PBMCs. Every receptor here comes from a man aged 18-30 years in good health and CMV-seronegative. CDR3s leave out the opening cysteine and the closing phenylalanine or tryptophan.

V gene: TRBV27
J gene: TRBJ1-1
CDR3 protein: ASSLGTPNTEAF

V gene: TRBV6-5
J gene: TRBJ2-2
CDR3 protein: ASRIGANTGELF

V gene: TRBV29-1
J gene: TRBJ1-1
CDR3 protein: SAQGPWMNTEAF

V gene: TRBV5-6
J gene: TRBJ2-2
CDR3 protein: ATGGGSNTGELF

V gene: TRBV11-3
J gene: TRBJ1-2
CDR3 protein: ASSLNGNYGYT

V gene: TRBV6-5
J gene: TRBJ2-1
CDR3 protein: ASSFSGEWYNEQF

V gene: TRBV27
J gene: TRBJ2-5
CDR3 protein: ASSLFAGGGQETQY

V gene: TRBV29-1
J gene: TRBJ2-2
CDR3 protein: SAGQGDTGELF

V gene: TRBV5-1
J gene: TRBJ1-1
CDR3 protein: ASSGGGGKDKEAF

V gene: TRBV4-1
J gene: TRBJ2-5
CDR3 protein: ASSPQRASGRQETQY

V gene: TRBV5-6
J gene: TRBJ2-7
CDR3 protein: ASGTSGRGHEQY

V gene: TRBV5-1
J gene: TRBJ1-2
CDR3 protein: ASSLDGGDYGYT

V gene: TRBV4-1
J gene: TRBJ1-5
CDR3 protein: ASSRLGTGNSNQPQH

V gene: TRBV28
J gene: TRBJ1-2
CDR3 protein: ASSFVNYGYT

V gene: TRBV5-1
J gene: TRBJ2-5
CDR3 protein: ASSLLGDRVRLETQY

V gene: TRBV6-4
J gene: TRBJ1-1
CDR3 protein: ASSDTQFTEAF

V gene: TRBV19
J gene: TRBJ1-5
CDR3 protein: ASSMGPFNQPQH

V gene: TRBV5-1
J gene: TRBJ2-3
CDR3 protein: ASSIGTSGTTDTQY

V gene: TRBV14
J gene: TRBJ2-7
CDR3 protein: ASSQELSYEQY

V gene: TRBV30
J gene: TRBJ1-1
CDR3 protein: AWSQGQGNTEAF

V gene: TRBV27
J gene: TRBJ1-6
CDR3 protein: ASTLGRTRHSPLH

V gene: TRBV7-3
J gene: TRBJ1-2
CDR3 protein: ASSPTGGWELDGYT

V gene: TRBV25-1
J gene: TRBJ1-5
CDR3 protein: ASSGGNQPQH

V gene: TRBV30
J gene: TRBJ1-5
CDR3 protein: AWSGSGMNQPQH

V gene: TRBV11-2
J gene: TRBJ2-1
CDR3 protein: ASSLWGLRGGGNEQF

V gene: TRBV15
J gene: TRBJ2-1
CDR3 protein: ATSRDRGQYNEQF

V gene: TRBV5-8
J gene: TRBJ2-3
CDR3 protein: ASSLTSPPDTQY

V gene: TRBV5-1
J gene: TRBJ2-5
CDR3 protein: ASSLGGGSVQETQY